The T cell receptor beta chain under discussion was sequenced for a study of T cells after yellow fever vaccination (dated by TCRdb to the late 2010s). Regarding the complete study: The SMART-Seq v4 Ultra Low Input RNA kit was used to prepare libraries from fractions with low cell numbers. The cohort comprised two healthy male donors, one aged 18 to 30 and one aged 30 to 39 years. Blood was collected at multiple timepoints before and after primary and secondary immunization, and bulk PBMC replicates and cell subsets were isolated. To track T-cell clones before and after primary and booster YFV17D yellow fever vaccination, bulk TCR alpha and beta repertoires were sequenced longitudinally. What the study reported, not specific to this receptor: The study included only a couple of donors, which limits how far the findings can be generalized. Computational filtering was needed because FACS-sorted repertoires could contain abundant contaminating clonotypes from the bulk population. A small fraction of clonotypes appeared in both the CD4 and CD8 compartments, likely as a result of convergent recombination. The secondary T-cell response was weaker than the primary response but faster, peaking on day 5 instead of day 15. After the booster, most of the clones that had expanded following primary vaccination were detected again (approximately 96% of CD4 and around 90% of CD8), which suggests that memory was broadly maintained.

Taken with the paper, the label for treatment or condition translates to: live attenuated yellow fever vaccine strain. PBMCs were isolated from peripheral blood using a standard Ficoll-Paque protocol. Dynabeads CD4 and CD8 positive selection kits were used to isolate the CD4 and CD8 T-cell fractions. TriZol was used to extract RNA from bulk PBMCs, CD4 and CD8 fractions, and dextramer-positive and dextramer-negative fractions. Cut back by 4 bases and 5 bases, the V and J ends lie 16 bases apart. The CDR3 holds 14 amino acids from the cysteine to the phenylalanine. CDR3 DNA is the only sequence kept; it has 42 bases, read in frame from the first base. Taken from the germline V gene, the CDR1 and CDR2 loops are SGHRS and YFSETQ. Synthesis of TCR cDNA relied on 5'RACE template switching, a step that introduced a universal primer site along with unique molecular identifiers. Priming for cDNA synthesis came from both the TCR alpha and TCR beta constant segments. Libraries were amplified in two PCR steps, with sample barcodes and sequencing adapters added in the second step. Libraries were sequenced on Illumina HiSeq 2500 (2x100 bp) or NovaSeq (2x150 bp). The original methods were these. MIGEC handled demultiplexing of reads and collapsing into UMI consensus sequences, while MiXCR performed V(D)J alignment. Vaccine-responding clonotypes were defined with edgeR using replicate PBMC samples, requiring FDR below 0.01 and a log2 fold change above 5 up to day 15. Bulk clonotypes were assigned CD4 or CD8 identity according to which sequenced CD4 or CD8 repertoire held them at higher abundance. TCRdb reran the public reads through fastp at Q25 and MiXCR, keeping productive beta chains. Rows are combined by CDR3 protein, so each entry shows the most common genes and DNA. The V and J calls were determined by TCRdb, not by the authors. The sample table lists around 250,000 distinct CDR3 sequences, about 7.1% of them with a count of one. Clones ranked in the top ten supply roughly 0.9% of the sample.

In this sample, this clonotype turned up many times. Its antigen is not yet known. Base qualities are missing; no much larger clone stands one base away. This chain joins TRBV5-1 to TRBJ2-7, with no D gene named confidently. This sample comprised CD4+ T cells sorted from PBMCs, obtained 15 days after the yellow fever booster vaccination. The sequence was collected from a man aged 25 to 45 who received the YFV17D yellow fever vaccine. At the DNA level, the sequence is TGCGCCAGCAGCGGGGATAACGGATTTGACGAGCAGTACTTC. Translated, it gives CASSGDNGFDEQYF.